This T cell receptor beta chain was obtained from a study of CD8 T cells in ankylosing spondylitis. Study-level results: Reported data indicate significant enrichment of disease-linked clones within matched ankylosing spondylitis synovial fluid.

Many counts were recorded for this clonotype. Its matching antigen is unknown. The CDR3 has 14 amino acids. V lost 4 bases to trimming and J lost 1 base, with 10 bases between them. Germline CDR1 is LGHDT and CDR2 is YNNKEL (reference sequence). Using its own MiXCR run on the 5' RACE reads, TCRdb lists one record per CDR3 protein. Of under 150,000 distinct CDR3 sequences in the sample, roughly 9% were seen once. The chain combines TRBV3-1 with TRBJ2-5; D might be TRBD2 (6 bases). The TCR originated in a male donor with ankylosing spondylitis or in good health (not recorded which). Sample: blood, either unsorted or a sorted T cell fraction (not recorded which). CDR3 in DNA: TGTGCCAGCAGCCCGACTAGACTCCAAGAGACCCAGTACTTC. This encodes CASSPTRLQETQYF.